One sample yielded the 5 T cell receptor beta chains listed below, sequenced in a study of regulatory T cells in long-lasting Graves disease listed by TCRdb under 2021. Library preparation was by multiplex PCR. Sequencing relied on an Illumina HiSeq 4000. iRepertoire HTBI primers and Arm-PCR amplification of CDR3 regions were used to construct TCR beta libraries. The raw public reads went through TCRdb reprocessing: fastp at Q25, MiXCR clone calling, in-frame beta chains kept. CDR3 protein sequences are deduplicated, and each keeps its most common genes and DNA. The sample contains about 440,000 distinct CDR3 sequences, roughly 17% of them found a single time. The ten largest clones capture around 11% of the sample. The time point label here, explained by the study, means: newly diagnosed GD, antithyroid drugs for less than 3 months. For both TCR sequencing and RNA sequencing, RNA was extracted from PBMCs using TRIzol.

This sample also belongs to another study, concerning T cells in Graves' hyperthyroidism and ophthalmopathy.

The source material was peripheral blood mononuclear cells (PBMCs), sampled at new diagnosis, from a patient treated with antithyroid drugs. These receptors all stem from a woman aged 25 to 45 with Graves disease. Donor details come from another sample of the same person, matched by shared clones.

This clonotype turned up a few times. Here the CDR3 reads CASSLTGGSGNTIYF. In DNA, the CDR3 is TGTGCCAGCAGTCTGACAGGGGGCTCTGGAAACACCATATATTTT. This chain joins TRBV28 and TRBJ1-3, with 9 nucleotides matching TRBD1. Germline CDR1 reads MDHEN; CDR2 reads SYDVKM. Losses at the gene ends were 5 bases for V and 0 bases for J; bases not matched to a gene: 2. This CDR3 is built from 15 residues.

The rearrangement joins TRBV12-3 or TRBV12-4 to TRBJ2-3, with 9 bases identical to TRBD2. The junction had 12 bases not matched to a gene; V was cut back by 4 bases and J by 4 bases. The CDR3 covers 17 residues. The CDR3 DNA reads TGTGCCAGCAGTTCCCCCTCTCTAGCGGGACCAGCAGATACGCAGTATTTT. Protein: CASSSPSLAGPADTQYF.

The chain is built from TRBV7-6 and TRBJ2-1; D possibly corresponds to TRBD1 (6 bases). Trimming removed 1 base from V and 0 bases from J, with 13 bases in between. In germline, CDR1 is SGHVS, CDR2 FNYEAQ. This CDR3 has 17 amino acids. In nucleotides, the CDR3 is TGTGCCAGCAGCTTAGGTTCTGGGGGCCCCTCCTACAATGAGCAGTTCTTC. Protein sequence: CASSLGSGGPSYNEQFF.

For this clonotype: A much larger clone differs by one base, so this may be a read error. This chain connects TRBV7-8 to TRBJ2-7, with 7 bases fitting TRBD1. Per germline, CDR1 SGHVS and CDR2 FQNEAQ. Trimming took 0 bases from V and 2 from J; bases not matched to a gene: 4. The CDR3 consists of 15 residues. This CDR3 is CASSLATGRTYEQYF. CDR3 bases: TGTGCCAGCAGCTTAGCGACAGGGCGAACCTACGAGCAGTACTTC.

About this clonotype: This may be a read error, as it is one base from a much larger clone. The chain couples TRBV4-1 to TRBJ2-5; 11 bases fit TRBD2. This CDR3 is 16 amino acids long. The germline V gene has CDR1 MGHRA and CDR2 YSYEKL. V shed 2 bases, J shed 11 bases, and the junction held 13 bases outside the gene matches. The CDR3 is CASSQHSGRAYNEQYF. DNA for the CDR3: TGCGCCAGCAGCCAACATAGCGGGAGGGCCTACAATGAGCAGTACTTC.